A single T cell receptor beta chain is shown here with its context. These data originate in a study of blood T cell repertoires in COVID-19. Turning to the study itself: T cells, B-cell-depleted T cells, or PBMCs provided the cDNA or gDNA that served as material.

Germline CDR1 reads SGHAT; CDR2 reads FQNNGV. V lost 1 base and J 5 bases, leaving 11 bases between the germline ends. The CDR3 consists of 15 residues. In the authors' workflow: Amplifying reference gene primers gave estimates of nucleated cell counts. The data were produced by immunoSEQ multiplex PCR, yet TCRdb's version contains in-frame clones alone and is incomplete. V, J and clone size reflect that table, while D and trimming were determined from the DNA. This sample has about 170,000 clones; around 80% occur once, and the top ten carry more than 10%. The cohort comprised adults aged roughly 18 to 95 years residing in 24 US areas. Recovered status in Cohort 3 required two negative PCRs, clearance, or symptom resolution.

The chain combines TRBV11-2 with TRBJ1-4; D unclear. Sample: PBMCs or T cells enriched from blood (not recorded which). This clonotype was obtained from a man aged 50 to 59 who had recovered from COVID-19. CDR3: CASSLVSHPNEKLFF. In nucleotides, the CDR3 is TGTGCCAGCAGCTTAGTTAGCCACCCGAATGAAAAACTGTTTTTT. Full variable domain (remainder filled in from reference TRBV11-2 and TRBJ1-4): EAGVAQSPRYKIIEKRQSVAFWCNPISGHATLYWYQQILGQGPKLLIQFQNNGVVDDSQLPKDRFSAERLKGVDSTLKIQPAKLEDSAVYLCASSLVSHPNEKLFFGSGTQLSVL.